This T cell receptor beta chain was found in a study of T cells in Graves' hyperthyroidism and ophthalmopathy. TCR beta CDR3 regions were amplified from RNA. Carried out on the TCR CDR3, a first-round RT-PCR used the HTBI primer set. TCRdb reprocessed the multiplex PCR reads with MiXCR, giving one entry per CDR3 protein. Of about 270,000 distinct CDR3 sequences detected, 20% to 25% appear once; the ten largest clones hold about 60%. This clonotype was seen repeatedly, ten times or more. The CDR3 spans 13 residues. The junction had 5 bases not matched to a gene; V was cut back by 6 bases and J by 5 bases. The germline V gene encodes CDR1 SGHVS and CDR2 FQNEAQ.

The sequence came from a young man with Graves' ophthalmopathy. The specimen sequenced was blood. The V and J genes are TRBV7-8 and TRBJ2-5; 8 nucleotides align to TRBD1. The DNA of the CDR3 is TGTGCCAGCAGACATACAGGGGGGGAGACCCAGTACTTC. Translation gives CASRHTGGETQYF.